These 4 T cell receptor beta chains originate from one sample sequenced in a study of blood T cell repertoires in COVID-19. Sequencing was performed with immunoSEQ multiplex PCR; in TCRdb, only in-frame clones are kept and a portion is missing. Seen here are about 140,000 clones, about 80% observed once, and the top ten hold roughly 8.3%. Sequencing used peripheral blood. The receptors were gathered from a woman of 80 years or more in a cohort sampled during active or convalescent COVID-19.

The J gene is TRBJ1-2, the V gene TRBV28, with TRBD1 as a possible D gene (5 bases). The CDR3 spans 15 residues. Germline V gives CDR1 MDHEN, CDR2 SYDVKM. V lost 4 bases and J 2 bases, leaving 14 bases between the germline ends. CDR3 coding DNA: TGTGCCAGCAGTTACGGCGGGGCGGGGAACTATGGCTACACCTTC. Translation gives CASSYGGAGNYGYTF.

V gene TRBV9 combines with J gene TRBJ2-5; a possible D gene is TRBD1 (6 bases). The CDR3 is 16 residues long. The V gene lost 4 bases and the J gene lost 4 bases, with 20 bases spanning the gap. Germline V gene sequence: CDR1 SGDLS, CDR2 YYNGEE. The CDR3 spells CASSPIGAGTLETQYF. CDR3 sequence (DNA): TGTGCCAGCAGCCCCATCGGGGCAGGGACATTAGAGACCCAGTACTTC. Full variable domain (missing parts from reference TRBV9 and TRBJ2-5): DSGVTQTPKHLITATGQRVTLRCSPRSGDLSVYWYQQSLDQGLQFLIQYYNGEERAKGNILERFSAQQFPDLHSELNLSSLELGDSALYFCASSPIGAGTLETQYFGPGTRLLVL.

This chain joins TRBV28 and TRBJ2-4, with D perhaps TRBD1 (7 bases). In germline, CDR1 is MDHEN, CDR2 SYDVKM. Trimming left V 3 bases short and J 0 bases short, with 15 bases between. CDR3 length equals 17 residues. The CDR3 reads CASSFGAGGIAKNIQYF. The CDR3 nucleotides read TGTGCCAGCAGTTTCGGGGCAGGGGGGATAGCCAAAAACATTCAGTACTTC.

In nucleotides, the CDR3 is TGCAGTGCTAGTACCCTAGCGGGGGGAGGTGAGCAGTTCTTC. Its translation is CSASTLAGGGEQFF. The chain links TRBV20-1 to TRBJ2-1, with 11 bases fitting TRBD2. CDR1 is DFQATT and CDR2 is SNEGSKA in the germline V gene (reference sequence). This CDR3 comprises 14 residues. V lost 3 bases, J lost 9 bases, and 7 bases stayed unmatched.